This entry concerns a single T cell receptor beta chain. These data come from a study of shared T cell receptors in the human thymus. The data were produced by immunoSEQ multiplex PCR, yet TCRdb's version contains in-frame clones alone and is incomplete. The sample shows roughly 550,000 clones, about 84% of them seen only once. Trimming left V 0 bases short and J 2 bases short, with 14 bases between. This CDR3 contains 16 residues. In germline, CDR1 is MNHEY, CDR2 SMNVEV (reference sequence). The sample was also reused in another study, on human thymus T cells. In that study: In unrelated individuals, thymic repertoires overlapped highly, according to related research.

V and J are TRBV27 and TRBJ2-7; TRBD1 is a possible D gene (6 bases). The TCR comes from a boy in the first two years of life with a congenital heart defect. Sequencing was carried out using thymocytes. CDR3 region: CASSLSFGRGPYEQYF. The DNA of the CDR3 is TGTGCCAGCAGTTTATCGTTCGGCAGGGGACCCTACGAGCAGTACTTC.